Presented here are 31 T cell receptor beta chains from one specimen sequenced in a study of CD8 T cells in ankylosing spondylitis. In TCRdb, the 5' RACE reads were re-called with MiXCR into one record per CDR3 protein. The data contain 250,000 to 300,000 distinct CDR3 sequences, 15% to 25% of them singletons. Sequencing was done on a sample of blood, either unsorted or a sorted T cell fraction (not recorded which). The receptors stem from a male donor with ankylosing spondylitis or in good health (not recorded which).

The chain combines TRBV29-1 with TRBJ2-2, with 7 bases aligning to TRBD2. V shed 6 bases and J 0 bases; nucleotides not matched to a gene: 7. The CDR3 has 15 amino acids. Per germline, CDR1 SQVTM and CDR2 ANQGSEA. The CDR3 region has the DNA TGCAGCGTAGCCCGCGGGAGTCCGAACACCGGGGAGCTGTTTTTT. Its protein product is CSVARGSPNTGELFF.

CDR3 coding DNA: TGCGCCAGCAGCGTTAGCGGGGGTGAGACCCAGTACTTC. Translation gives CASSVSGGETQYF. The V call is TRBV5-1, the J call TRBJ2-5; TRBD2 agrees at 9 bases. CDR1 SGHRS and CDR2 YFSETQ come from the germline V gene. This CDR3 is built from 13 residues. J was trimmed by 5 bases and V by 4 bases; bases with no gene match: 3.

V usage is TRBV29-1 and J usage is TRBJ1-2; D is unresolved. Germline CDR1 reads SQVTM; CDR2 reads ANQGSEA. This CDR3 is 11 amino acids long. The germline V and J ends were trimmed by 4 bases and 8 bases, with 11 bases remaining between them. CDR3 loop: CSVVDVKGYTF. The DNA for the CDR3 is TGCAGCGTTGTGGACGTGAAGGGCTACACCTTC.

The V gene is TRBV28, the J gene TRBJ2-5, with TRBD1 matching 7 bases. The CDR3 has 15 residues. Germline values: CDR1 MDHEN, CDR2 SYDVKM. Unmatched junction bases numbered 9, after V lost 4 bases and J lost 4 bases. The CDR3 loop is CASSSRTGLGETQYF. The CDR3 DNA sequence: TGTGCCAGCAGTTCCCGGACAGGATTGGGAGAGACCCAGTACTTC.

The genes are TRBV3-1 and TRBJ2-2; D not resolved. The CDR3 totals 15 residues. Per germline, CDR1 LGHDT and CDR2 YNNKEL (reference sequence). V dropped 3 bases and J dropped 0 bases, with 8 bases sitting between them. The CDR3 bases are TGTGCCAGCAGCCAGTTTACCCCGAACACCGGGGAGCTGTTTTTT. This translates into CASSQFTPNTGELFF.

The V gene is TRBV18, the J gene TRBJ2-5, with D perhaps matching TRBD2 (6 bases). Germline V gene sequence: CDR1 KGHSH, CDR2 LQKENI. The CDR3 runs to 13 residues. The V end was cut by 2 bases, the J end by 8 bases, with 12 bases between. CDR3 sequence: CASSPFSGETQYF. CDR3 nucleotide sequence: TGTGCCAGCTCACCATTTAGCGGAGAAACCCAGTACTTC.

This chain links TRBV7-2 with TRBJ2-1; D is possibly TRBD1 or TRBD2 (5 bases each). The CDR3 spans 13 residues. V lost 4 bases to trimming and J lost 9 bases, with 13 bases between them. Germline CDR1 reads SGHTA; CDR2 reads FQGNSA. CDR3 DNA: TGTGCCAGCAGCTCTCCGGGACGGGGTGAGCAGTTCTTC. It yields the protein CASSSPGRGEQFF.

This clonotype was seen a handful of times. This sequence joins TRBV5-1 and TRBJ2-1; D tentatively reads TRBD1 or TRBD2 (5 bases each). The CDR3 length is 16 residues. CDR1 is SGHRS and CDR2 is YFSETQ in the germline V gene. V lost 0 bases to trimming and J lost 8 bases, with 18 bases between them. The CDR3 reads CASSLGGPILSDEQFF. CDR3 nucleotides: TGCGCCAGCAGCTTGGGGGGACCGATCCTGAGCGATGAGCAGTTCTTC.

In its sample, this clonotype was seen a few times. The V call is TRBV10-3, the J call TRBJ2-5; D possibly matches TRBD1 or TRBD2 (5 bases each). V lost 5 bases, J lost 5 bases, and 21 bases lay in between. CDR1 and CDR2 (germline): ENHRY, SYGVKD. The CDR3 is made up of 16 amino acids. Here the CDR3 reads CAISSPVSRGGETQYF. CDR3 DNA sequence: TGTGCCATCAGTTCCCCGGTTAGTCGGGGCGGGGAGACCCAGTACTTC.

This clonotype was observed a few times. V is TRBV6-1 and J is TRBJ1-1, with D perhaps TRBD1 (5 bases). Germline V gene data show CDR1 as MNHNS and CDR2 as SASEGT. CDR3 length: 14 residues. The ends were cut back, 2 bases at V and 6 bases at J, with 13 bases in the middle. CDR3 residues: CASSERAGRAEAFF. The CDR3 coding sequence is TGTGCCAGCAGTGAAAGGGCAGGGCGCGCTGAAGCTTTCTTT.

The genes are TRBV5-1 and TRBJ1-1; no clear D gene. V lost 0 bases to trimming and J lost 0 bases, with 6 bases between them. There are 14 residues in the CDR3. Looked up from germline, CDR1 is SGHRS and CDR2 is YFSETQ. This chain's CDR3 is CASSLDPLNTEAFF. The CDR3 bases are TGCGCCAGCAGCTTGGACCCCCTGAACACTGAAGCTTTCTTT.

This clonotype was counted between two and nine times. The chain employs TRBV12-3 or TRBV12-4 and TRBJ1-2; TRBD1 is a possible D gene (5 bases). The CDR3 is made up of 14 amino acids. The germline V and J ends were trimmed by 6 bases and 4 bases, with 15 bases remaining between them. CDR3 residues: CASSPAQGFYGYTF. As DNA, the CDR3 is TGTGCCAGCAGCCCGGCGCAGGGCTTCTATGGCTACACCTTC.

The chain recombines TRBV30 with TRBJ2-3, with D perhaps TRBD2 (6 bases). Trimming pared 5 bases from V and 4 bases from J, leaving 16 bases between. Germline V gene lookup returns CDR1 GTSNPN and CDR2 SVGIG (reference sequence). The CDR3 is made up of 14 amino acids. The CDR3 sequence: CAWDGTSKPDTQYF. The CDR3, as DNA: TGTGCCTGGGACGGGACTTCAAAGCCAGATACGCAGTATTTT.

V gene TRBV15 combines with J gene TRBJ2-1, with TRBD2 matching 10 bases. The CDR3 is 17 amino acids. The V gene's germline CDR1 is LNHNV and CDR2 YYDKDF (reference sequence). Germline trimming cut 0 bases from V and 4 bases from J; bases unmatched to any gene: 6. The CDR3, as DNA: TGTGCCACCAGCAGAGATCCAGCGGGAGGGTTTTACAATGAGCAGTTCTTC. It is translated as CATSRDPAGGFYNEQFF.

This clonotype was observed a handful of times. The chain's CDR3 is CSTMGDRDTDTQYF. The CDR3 bases are TGCAGCACCATGGGGGACAGGGATACAGATACGCAGTATTTT. The chain joins TRBV29-1 to TRBJ2-3, with 9 bases fitting TRBD1. Germline CDR1 and CDR2: SQVTM and ANQGSEA. This CDR3 has 14 residues. Trimming at V came to 8 bases and at J to 3 bases, leaving 9 bases not matched to a gene.

This chain uses TRBV7-6 with TRBJ2-1, with TRBD1 matching over 10 bases. The CDR3 is 17 residues long. Germline loops: CDR1 SGHVS, CDR2 FNYEAQ. The V gene end was trimmed by 5 bases and the J gene end by 0 bases; junction bases not matched to a gene: 7. CDR3 DNA: TGTGCCAGCAGCACCGGGACAGGGGCCAGCTCCTACAATGAGCAGTTCTTC. Translation: CASSTGTGASSYNEQFF.

This clonotype was recorded at least ten times. The chain is built from TRBV20-1 and TRBJ2-7; D call uncertain. Germline V gene data show CDR1 as DFQATT and CDR2 as SNEGSKA (reference sequence). There are 11 residues in the CDR3. The germline V and J ends were trimmed by 5 bases and 2 bases, with 7 bases remaining between them. In DNA form, the CDR3 reads TGCAGTGCTGGCCACACCTACGAGCAGTACGTC. It encodes CSAGHTYEQYV.

The chain has TRBV6-5 and TRBJ2-5; TRBD2 might be the D (5 bases). The ends were cut back, 2 bases at V and 0 bases at J, with 16 bases in the middle. Germline V lookup: CDR1 MNHEY, CDR2 SVGAGI. The CDR3 length is 17 residues. The CDR3 nucleotides are TGTGCCAGCAGTTACCTCCTAACGACGGAGGACCAAGAGACCCAGTACTTC. As protein: CASSYLLTTEDQETQYF.

This clonotype was seen repeatedly, ten times or more. The chain couples TRBV25-1 to TRBJ2-1; 10 bases fit TRBD2. Germline lookup yields CDR1 MGHDK and CDR2 SYGVNS. The CDR3 loop spans 20 amino acids. Trimming at V came to 1 base and at J to 2 bases, leaving 14 bases not matched to a gene. The CDR3 DNA sequence: TGTGCCAGCAGTGAATTGCTCGGACTAGCGGCTAAGGGCGCCTACAATGAGCAGTTCTTC. As protein: CASSELLGLAAKGAYNEQFF.

The rearrangement uses TRBV5-1 and TRBJ2-7; tentatively, D is TRBD2 (5 bases). CDR1 is SGHRS and CDR2 is YFSETQ in the germline V gene. The CDR3 extends over 14 amino acids. Trimming shortened V by 5 bases and J by 4 bases, and 16 bases separated the two germline ends. The CDR3 spells CASSRAGNSYEQYV. Here the CDR3 DNA reads TGCGCCAGCAGTCGAGCCGGGAATTCTTACGAGCAGTACGTC.

CDR3 nucleotide sequence: TGTGCCAGCAGTTTGCAGTGGACGTACGAGCAGTACGTC. Translated: CASSLQWTYEQYV. The V gene is TRBV28, the J gene TRBJ2-7; D unresolved. The V gene lost 3 bases and the J gene lost 4 bases, with 10 bases spanning the gap. Germline loops: CDR1 MDHEN, CDR2 SYDVKM. The CDR3 runs to 13 residues.

The chain links TRBV7-3 to TRBJ1-2; 9 nucleotides agree with TRBD1. This CDR3 is 14 amino acids long. Germline CDR1 SGHTA, CDR2 FQGTGA. The V segment lost 5 bases and the J segment 5 bases; nucleotides outside the gene matches: 6. The CDR3 reads CASSPGTGTYGYTF. CDR3 DNA: TGTGCCAGCAGCCCCGGGACAGGGACATATGGCTACACCTTC.

This sequence joins TRBV7-2 and TRBJ2-1, with a possible D match to TRBD2 (5 bases). The CDR3 is made up of 16 amino acids. The V gene's germline CDR1 is SGHTA and CDR2 FQGNSA. The V gene lost 1 base and the J gene lost 0 bases, with 10 bases spanning the gap. This CDR3 is CASSLDSGSSYNEQFF. CDR3 nucleotides: TGTGCCAGCAGCTTAGACTCGGGGAGCTCCTACAATGAGCAGTTCTTC.

The rearrangement joins TRBV29-1 to TRBJ2-5, with D maybe TRBD2 (6 bases). The CDR3 runs to 17 residues. Per the germline V gene, CDR1 is SQVTM and CDR2 is ANQGSEA. V gave up 1 base and J gave up 0 bases, with 18 bases separating them. This chain's CDR3 is CSVEGEVEGQNQETQYF. CDR3 bases: TGCAGCGTTGAAGGGGAGGTTGAGGGGCAGAACCAAGAGACCCAGTACTTC.

CDR3 bases: TGTGCCAGCAGCTTAGATCAGGGGGCGGGTGAAAAACTGTTTTTT. Amino acids: CASSLDQGAGEKLFF. J is TRBJ1-4 and V is TRBV7-2; 8 bases line up with TRBD1. Trimming at V came to 1 base and at J to 7 bases, leaving 5 bases not matched to a gene. Germline V gene data show CDR1 as SGHTA and CDR2 as FQGNSA. The CDR3 length is 15 residues.

The rearrangement uses TRBV5-1 and TRBJ2-1; 8 bases agree with TRBD1. After removal of 0 bases from V and 2 bases from J, the junction contained 10 bases not matched to a gene. Germline loops: CDR1 SGHRS, CDR2 YFSETQ. This CDR3 is 18 amino acids long. This CDR3 is CASSLGTGSVPTYNEQFF. CDR3 coding DNA: TGCGCCAGCAGCTTGGGGACAGGGTCTGTTCCTACCTACAATGAGCAGTTCTTC. Full variable domain (missing parts from reference TRBV5-1 and TRBJ2-1): KAGVTQTPRYLIKTRGQQVTLSCSPISGHRSVSWYQQTPGQGLQFLFEYFSETQRNKGNFPGRFSGRQFSNSRSEMNVSTLELGDSALYLCASSLGTGSVPTYNEQFFGPGTRLTVL.

This chain uses TRBV5-6 with TRBJ1-6, with D unresolved. There are 13 residues in the CDR3. V lost 2 bases, J lost 3 bases, and 3 bases lay in between. The germline gives CDR1 SGHDT, CDR2 YYEEEE. This CDR3 is CASSFDYNSPLHF. As DNA, the CDR3 is TGTGCCAGCAGCTTCGACTATAATTCACCCCTCCACTTT.

This sequence joins TRBV20-1 and TRBJ2-5; 9 bases match TRBD1. The CDR3 has 18 amino acids. Trimming took 1 base from V and 4 from J; bases not matched to a gene: 16. The germline CDR1 and CDR2 sequences are DFQATT and SNEGSKA (reference sequence). For the CDR3, the DNA is TGCAGTGCTAGAGCCAGGGAGAACCGGGACAGGGCTCGAGAGACCCAGTACTTC. The encoded protein is CSARARENRDRARETQYF.

The chain joins TRBV5-1 to TRBJ2-1; 11 bases are a match to TRBD1. This CDR3 comprises 15 residues. Germline-derived CDR1 and CDR2 are SGHRS and YFSETQ. Germline trimming cut 3 bases from V and 7 bases from J; bases unmatched to any gene: 6. CDR3 sequence reads: CASSWTGTGGNEQFF. Here the CDR3 DNA reads TGCGCCAGCAGCTGGACCGGGACAGGGGGAAATGAGCAGTTCTTC.

In this sample, this clonotype turned up a few times. The chain has TRBV12-3 or TRBV12-4 and TRBJ1-6; D is unresolved. The CDR3 length is 15 residues. V lost 1 base and J lost 1, with 5 bases in between. DNA for the CDR3: TGTGCCAGCAGTTTAGGGGCGTCCTATAATTCACCCCTCCACTTT. It yields the protein CASSLGASYNSPLHF.

The CDR3 region has the DNA TGTGCCAGCAGCCCTCTCGAGGCAGGCCGCTACGAGCAGTACGTC. Encoded protein: CASSPLEAGRYEQYV. This chain uses TRBV3-1 with TRBJ2-7; no firm D call. The CDR3 covers 15 residues. V dropped 4 bases and J dropped 3 bases, with 16 bases sitting between them. CDR1 is LGHDT, CDR2 YNNKEL, per germline (reference sequence).